This entry is about one T cell receptor beta chain. What it recognizes is unknown. This record belongs to a study of cytomegalovirus exposure and HLA in healthy donors. The study, taken as a whole, reports: When analyzed later, the rates of TCR association showed variation by HLA locus, with DRB1 the most and HLA-C the fewest. Productive rates of about 87% or about 30% were seen for most TCR beta V segments in an earlier analysis. Association of a missense DCLRE1C variant with TCR beta V- and J-gene trimming was reported in a later analysis.

With 60 Vbeta and 13 Jbeta primers, the PCR was carried out. The repertoire was sequenced with immunoSEQ multiplex PCR; TCRdb's copy has only in-frame clones and lacks some. The sample includes roughly 130,000 clones, around 74% seen only once; the top ten take about 4.3%. The CDR3 extends over 14 amino acids. V lost 3 bases, J lost 7 bases, and 13 bases lay in between. Germline assignment: CDR1 SEHNR and CDR2 FQNEAQ (reference sequence). What was sequenced was PBMCs. This receptor was taken from a man between 18 and 35 years old in good health and CMV-seropositive. The chain joins TRBV7-9 to TRBJ2-1; tentatively, D is TRBD2 (6 bases). The chain's CDR3 is CASSLEGRRNEQFF. As DNA, the CDR3 is TGTGCCAGCAGCTTGGAGGGCCGTAGGAATGAGCAGTTCTTC.